This T cell receptor beta chain was captured by sequencing in a study of OX40 agonist ivuxolimab in advanced cancers. Patients who had autoimmune disease history or got systemic immunosuppression were left out. With respect to this clone: Its antigen is still unknown.

The protocol was immunoSEQ multiplex PCR, while the TCRdb copy is restricted to in-frame clones and leaves out a portion. The repertoire consists of 90,000 to 130,000 clones, with approximately 90% occurring once and the leading ten covering roughly 0.61%. The CDR3 runs to 16 residues. V shed 4 bases and J shed 5 bases, with 20 bases lying between them. Germline CDR1 and CDR2: SGHDN and FVKESK. Study-wide points: Researchers report that CD8+ T cells had, on average, more expanded clones than CD4+. The study observed clonal expansion of CD4+ and CD8+ blood T cells by week 6 at 0.1 to 3.0 mg/kg. What antigens the expanded peripheral T cells recognized was never established.

The specimen was CD4+ or CD8+ T cells sorted from blood, collected in a trial of the OX40 agonist ivuxolimab. The chain joins TRBV14 to TRBJ1-1, with a tentative D call TRBD1 (6 bases). The source of this sequence is an adult with an advanced solid tumor such as melanoma, head and neck, liver or kidney cancer. The CDR3 loop is CASSPWPRGERTEAFF. CDR3 bases: TGTGCCAGCAGCCCCTGGCCCAGGGGCGAAAGGACTGAAGCTTTCTTT.